Listed below are T cell receptor beta chains from one sample, sequenced in a study of cytomegalovirus exposure and HLA in healthy donors. Clones were sequenced by immunoSEQ multiplex PCR, and TCRdb holds only the in-frame ones, with some missing. This sample has around 150,000 clones, with more than 70% found just once. The sequencing sample was made of PBMCs. The receptors stem from a man aged 50 to 59 in good health and CMV-seropositive. CDR3s include the opening cysteine and the closing phenylalanine or tryptophan. D genes are given only for firm matches. Only part of the rows carry a size: once, few, many, or a class if the clone is expanded.

size	V	D	J	DNA	CDR3
.	TRBV7-9	TRBD1	TRBJ1-2	TGTGCCAGCAGCCCCCGGACAGGAAACTATGGCTACACCTTC	CASSPRTGNYGYTF
.	TRBV7-9	.	TRBJ2-1	TGTGCCAGCAGCAAGAGGGTAGATCCGATTAATGAGCAGTTCTTC	CASSKRVDPINEQFF
.	TRBV11-3	.	TRBJ2-5	TGTGCCAGCAGCTTCCGATCGGGGGAAGAGACCCAGTACTTC	CASSFRSGEETQYF
.	TRBV2	TRBD1	TRBJ2-2	TGTGCCAGCAGTTACAGGGGGCCGGGGAGCGGGGAGCTGTTTTTT	CASSYRGPGSGELFF
.	TRBV5-1	.	TRBJ2-7	TGCGCCAGCAGCTTGGGGGTGGGGAGTTACGAGCAGTACTTC	CASSLGVGSYEQYF
few	TRBV5-8	.	TRBJ1-4	TGTGCCAGCAGCCTATGGAGGGACCCTAATGAAAAACTGTTTTTT	CASSLWRDPNEKLFF
few	TRBV9	.	TRBJ1-2	TGTGCCAGCAGCGTAGGGACCGGATTGGCAGGGATCTATGGCTACACCTTC	CASSVGTGLAGIYGYTF
.	TRBV14	.	TRBJ2-3	TGTGCCAGCAGCCAGAGTGCCAGCGGTACGCAGTATTTT	CASSQSASGTQYF
.	TRBV4-2	TRBD2	TRBJ2-3	TGTGCCAGCAGCCAAGGCGGGAGGGGGGGAACTGATACGCAGTATTTT	CASSQGGRGGTDTQYF
.	TRBV27	TRBD1	TRBJ1-6	TGTGCCAGCAGTTGGACAGGAAATAATTCACCCCTCCACTTT	CASSWTGNNSPLHF
.	TRBV5-1	TRBD1	TRBJ1-1	TGCGCCAGCAGCTCCCCACCGGGACAGTTGAACACTGAAGCTTTCTTT	CASSSPPGQLNTEAFF
once	TRBV27	TRBD1	TRBJ1-1	TGTGCCAGCAGTTCGGCAGGGGGCACTGAAGCTTTCTTT	CASSSAGGTEAFF
many	TRBV6-5	TRBD1	TRBJ2-1	TGTGCCAGCAGTTTTGGACAGGGGAGTACGGGTGAGCAGTTCTTC	CASSFGQGSTGEQFF
.	TRBV4-1	.	TRBJ2-1	TGCGCCAGCAGCCAACGCGAGGGATACAATGAGCAGTTCTTC	CASSQREGYNEQFF
.	TRBV7-9	TRBD1	TRBJ2-7	TGTGCCAGCAGCGGAACAGGGGGCCGACGCTACGAGCAGTACTTC	CASSGTGGRRYEQYF
.	TRBV15	TRBD1	TRBJ2-5	TGTGCCACCAGCAGGGACAGGGGATTCCAAGAGACCCAGTACTTC	CATSRDRGFQETQYF
.	TRBV19	.	TRBJ1-4	TGTGCCAGTAGTAATCCGGCGGGGGAAAAACTGTTTTTT	CASSNPAGEKLFF
.	TRBV9	.	TRBJ2-5	TGTGCCAGCAGCGTAGGTGTAGGAGGAGAGACCCAGTACTTC	CASSVGVGGETQYF
.	TRBV6-1	.	TRBJ2-3	TGTGCCAGCAGCTACAGCCTTACTAGCACAGATACGCAGTATTTT	CASSYSLTSTDTQYF
.	TRBV11-1	.	TRBJ1-2	TGTGCCAGCAGCTCGTCTTACAGCAGCCCTAACCGCTACACCTTC	CASSSSYSSPNRYTF
few	TRBV5-1	.	TRBJ1-1	TGCGCCAGCAGCTTGGCGCGGGGGTTGAACACTGAAGCTTTCTTT	CASSLARGLNTEAFF
.	TRBV11-2	TRBD2	TRBJ2-1	TGTGCCAGCAGCATCCGCGGGACTAGAGGGGACAATGAGCAGTTCTTC	CASSIRGTRGDNEQFF
.	TRBV19	.	TRBJ1-5	TGTGCCAGTAGCTTAGGCAATCAGCCCCAGCATTTT	CASSLGNQPQHF
.	TRBV6-6	.	TRBJ2-7	TGTGCCAGCAGTTCCCTCTACGAGCAGTACTTC	CASSSLYEQYF
.	TRBV19	.	TRBJ2-7	TGTGCCAGTAGTATCGGGATCGTCTACGAGCAGTACTTC	CASSIGIVYEQYF
.	TRBV18	TRBD1	TRBJ1-2	TGTGCCAGCTCACCCAAACCTCAGGACAGGGCCCTTAACTATGGCTACACCTTC	CASSPKPQDRALNYGYTF
once	TRBV13	.	TRBJ1-6	TGTGCCAGCAGCGTCCGGGACACCGGTAATTCACCCCTCCACTTT	CASSVRDTGNSPLHF
.	TRBV7-2	TRBD1	TRBJ2-7	TGTGCCAGCAGCTTAGGCGGGACAGGGGGCTGGGAGCAGTACTTC	CASSLGGTGGWEQYF
.	TRBV28	TRBD2	TRBJ2-3	TGTGCCAGCGGGACTAGCGGGATATATAGAGATACGCAGTATTTT	CASGTSGIYRDTQYF
.	TRBV7-9	TRBD2	TRBJ2-3	TGTGCCAGCAGAGAGGCGCCTAGCGGGAACATGGATACGCAGTATTTT	CASREAPSGNMDTQYF
.	TRBV19	TRBD2	TRBJ2-7	TGTGCCAGTAGTCCTAGCGGGCCCTACGAGCAGTACTTC	CASSPSGPYEQYF
.	TRBV18	.	TRBJ2-1	TGTGCCAGCTCACCGGGGGGTAGCTACAATGAGCAGTTCTTC	CASSPGGSYNEQFF
few	TRBV5-6	TRBD2	TRBJ2-7	TGTGCCAGCAGCTTGTGGGCAACTAGCGTAATTTCCTACGAGCAGTACTTC	CASSLWATSVISYEQYF
.	TRBV6-5	TRBD1	TRBJ2-2	TGTGCCAGCAGGGCCGGGACAGGGGAAACCGGGGAGCTGTTTTTT	CASRAGTGETGELFF
.	TRBV29-1	TRBD1	TRBJ1-2	TGCAGCGTTGAAGGCCAGGGACAGATTAACTATGGCTACACCTTC	CSVEGQGQINYGYTF
.	TRBV5-5	.	TRBJ1-1	TGTGCCAGCAGCTTGCTAGTGGGGGGGCTGAACACTGAAGCTTTCTTT	CASSLLVGGLNTEAFF
once	TRBV12-5	.	TRBJ2-7	TGTGCTAGTGGTTTCGGGGACGGGAGATCCTACGAGCAGTACTTC	CASGFGDGRSYEQYF
.	TRBV5-4	TRBD1	TRBJ1-1	TGTGCCAGCAGCCCAAAGGGGGGACAGCCTAACACTGAAGCTTTCTTT	CASSPKGGQPNTEAFF
.	TRBV7-9	TRBD1	TRBJ1-6	TGTGCCAGCAGCTCGGACAGGGTATTAACACCCCTCCACTTT	CASSSDRVLTPLHF
.	TRBV20-1	TRBD1	TRBJ1-2	TGCAGTGCTAGCGGGACAGATGGCTACACCTTC	CSASGTDGYTF
.	TRBV11-2	.	TRBJ1-5	TGTGCCAGCAGCTCCCAGCGGGGGCAGCCCCAGCATTTT	CASSSQRGQPQHF
.	TRBV5-1	.	TRBJ1-1	TGCGCCAGCAGTAGGGGAAACACTGAAGCTTTCTTT	CASSRGNTEAFF
.	TRBV5-1	.	TRBJ1-1	TGCGCCAGCAGCTACAACGCAGGAGGGAACACTGAAGCTTTCTTT	CASSYNAGGNTEAFF
.	TRBV10-1	.	TRBJ1-5	TGCGCCAGCAGTGAGTTCTTACGGGGCAATCAGCCCCAGCATTTT	CASSEFLRGNQPQHF
.	TRBV7-2	.	TRBJ1-3	TGTGCCAGCAGCTTCTGGCCAGGGCTGAAAGGAAACACCATATATTTT	CASSFWPGLKGNTIYF
.	TRBV19	TRBD1	TRBJ2-5	TGTGCCAGTAGTATATCGGCCCAGGGGGCCCAAGAGACCCAGTACTTC	CASSISAQGAQETQYF
.	TRBV28	TRBD1	TRBJ2-4	TGTGCCAGCAGCCCTGGGACAGGGGTAGCCAAAAACATTCAGTACTTC	CASSPGTGVAKNIQYF
few	TRBV11-2	TRBD2	TRBJ2-1	TGTGCCAGCAGCGTGACTAGCGGCTCCTACAATGAGCAGTTCTTC	CASSVTSGSYNEQFF
.	TRBV4-2	TRBD2	TRBJ2-3	TGTGCCAGCAGCCAAGATCTAGAGGCGGGAGGGTCAGATACGCAGTATTTT	CASSQDLEAGGSDTQYF
.	TRBV2	.	TRBJ2-6	TGTGCCAGCAGTGCTGACCTCCAGGGAACTGGGGCCAACGTCCTGACTTTC	CASSADLQGTGANVLTF
.	TRBV21-1	.	TRBJ2-3	TGTGCCAGCAGCAAACTTAGCTTT	CASSKLSF
.	TRBV7-9	TRBD2	TRBJ2-3	TGTGCCAGCAGCTTAACGGGACTAGCGGAGGGTAGAGATACGCAGTATTTT	CASSLTGLAEGRDTQYF
.	TRBV6-1	.	TRBJ1-5	TGTGCCAGCAGTGGTCAGTCGAGCAATCAGCCCCAGCATTTT	CASSGQSSNQPQHF
.	TRBV5-1	.	TRBJ1-3	TGCGCCAGCAGCTTGGAGGGACTGATCTCTGGAAACACCATATATTTT	CASSLEGLISGNTIYF
.	TRBV9	TRBD2	TRBJ2-3	TGTGCCAGCTATTTGGTAGCGGGAGAACGAGATACGCAGTATTTT	CASYLVAGERDTQYF
few	TRBV10-3	TRBD2	TRBJ2-5	TGTGCCATCAGTGAAGGATCAACTAGCGCTGAGACCCAGTACTTC	CAISEGSTSAETQYF